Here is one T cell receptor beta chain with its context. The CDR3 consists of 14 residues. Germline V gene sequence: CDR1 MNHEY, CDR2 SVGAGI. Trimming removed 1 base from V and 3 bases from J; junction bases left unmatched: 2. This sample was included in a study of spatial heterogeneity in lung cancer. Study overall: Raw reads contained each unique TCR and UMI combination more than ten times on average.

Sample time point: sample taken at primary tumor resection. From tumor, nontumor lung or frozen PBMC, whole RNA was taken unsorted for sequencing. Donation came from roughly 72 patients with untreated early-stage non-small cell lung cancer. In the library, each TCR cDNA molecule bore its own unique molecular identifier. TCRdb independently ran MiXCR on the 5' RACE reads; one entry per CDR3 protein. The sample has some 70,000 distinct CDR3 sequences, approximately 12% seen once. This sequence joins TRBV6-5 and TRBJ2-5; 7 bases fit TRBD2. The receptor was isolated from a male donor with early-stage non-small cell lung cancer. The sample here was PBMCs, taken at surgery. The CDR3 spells CASSYLGGEETQYF. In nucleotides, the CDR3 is TGTGCCAGCAGTTACTTGGGGGGGGAAGAGACCCAGTACTTC.